This paragraph reports one T cell receptor (beta chain). Sequencing used immunoSEQ multiplex PCR; TCRdb keeps in-frame clones, though not all of them. This repertoire shows approximately 54,000 clones, roughly 83% found once; its top ten account for about 15%. CDR3 size: 13 residues. Germline CDR1 and CDR2: LNHNV and YYDKDF (reference sequence). Germline trimming cut 3 bases from V and 6 bases from J; bases unmatched to any gene: 5. The data stem from a study of blood T cell repertoires in COVID-19. Study summary: From T cells, B-cell-depleted T cells, or PBMCs came the material, which was cDNA or gDNA.

This receptor was taken from a human donor in a cohort sampled during active COVID-19. Sequenced material: peripheral blood. J is TRBJ2-7 and V is TRBV15; 7 nucleotides line up with TRBD1. For the CDR3, the DNA is TGTGCCACCAGCAGGACAGGGCGGTTCGAGCAGTACTTC. This sequence encodes CATSRTGRFEQYF.